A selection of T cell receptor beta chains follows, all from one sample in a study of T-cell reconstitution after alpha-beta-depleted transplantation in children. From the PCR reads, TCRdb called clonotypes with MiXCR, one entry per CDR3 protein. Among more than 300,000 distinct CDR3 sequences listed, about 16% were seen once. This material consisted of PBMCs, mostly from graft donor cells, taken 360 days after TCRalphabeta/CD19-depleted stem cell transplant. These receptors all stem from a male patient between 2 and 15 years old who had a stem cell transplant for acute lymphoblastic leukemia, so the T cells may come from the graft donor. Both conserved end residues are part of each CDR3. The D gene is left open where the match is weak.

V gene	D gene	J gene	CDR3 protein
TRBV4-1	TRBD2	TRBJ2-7	CASSQDIASGVYEQYF
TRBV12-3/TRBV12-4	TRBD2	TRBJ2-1	CASSLAPPSGSYNEQFF
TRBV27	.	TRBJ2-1	CASSLIAGFYNEQFF
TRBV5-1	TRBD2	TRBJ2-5	CASSLEASGNQETQYF
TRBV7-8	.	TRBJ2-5	CASSPVGGQETQYF
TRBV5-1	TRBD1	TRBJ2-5	CASSLGDRVPETQYF
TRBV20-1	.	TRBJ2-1	CSARVARSPYNEQFF
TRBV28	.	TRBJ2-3	CASSSDLYTQYF
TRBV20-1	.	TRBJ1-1	CSARLRVMNTEAFF
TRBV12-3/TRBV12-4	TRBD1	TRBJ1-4	CASRPPTGGREKLFF
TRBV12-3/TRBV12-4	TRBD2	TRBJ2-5	CASSPGWGGTRYF
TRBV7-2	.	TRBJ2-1	CASSLRGIAPNNEQFF
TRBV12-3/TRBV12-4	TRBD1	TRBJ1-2	CASSSVDRAVDGYTF
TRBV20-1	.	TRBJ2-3	CSAVVGDTQYF
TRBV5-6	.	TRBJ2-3	CASSLFEIADTQYF
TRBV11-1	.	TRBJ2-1	CASSFPYYSGTTFYNEQFF
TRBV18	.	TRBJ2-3	CASSPLDGDTQYF
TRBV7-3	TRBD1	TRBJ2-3	CASSLNGRGTDTQYF
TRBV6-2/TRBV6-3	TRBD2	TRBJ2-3	CASSYSGGSTDTQYF
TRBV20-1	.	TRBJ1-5	CSARAQGYSNQPQHF
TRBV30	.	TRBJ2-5	CAWSARLDETQYF
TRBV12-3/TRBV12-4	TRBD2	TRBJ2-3	CASRTPGLKADTQYF
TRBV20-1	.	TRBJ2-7	CSAVKGSRNYEQYF
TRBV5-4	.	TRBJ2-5	CASSSAGRPETQYF
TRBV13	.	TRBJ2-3	CASSSTGGDTQYF
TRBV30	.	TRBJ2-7	CAWSVQSYEQYF
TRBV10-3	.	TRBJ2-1	CAISVPTSNEQFF
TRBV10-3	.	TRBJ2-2	CATANREPNTGELFF
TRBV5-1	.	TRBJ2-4	CASSLEPHVTKNIQYF
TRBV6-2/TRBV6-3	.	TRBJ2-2	CASSLRSGTGELFF
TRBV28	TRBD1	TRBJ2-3	CASSTGQGSTDTQYF
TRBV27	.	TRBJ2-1	CASSSLGGGIRNEQFF
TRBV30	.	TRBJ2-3	CAWSVTGDTQYF
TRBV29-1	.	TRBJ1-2	CSVEGPGYGYTF
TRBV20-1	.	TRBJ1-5	CSASRSYNQPQHF
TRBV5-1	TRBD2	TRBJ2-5	CASSSLAGETQYF
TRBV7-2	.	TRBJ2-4	CASSLDGGWGNIQYF
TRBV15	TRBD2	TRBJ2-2	CATSWTSGTPGELFF
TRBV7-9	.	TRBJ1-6	CASTGIGDSPLHF
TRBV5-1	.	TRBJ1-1	CASSFRTANTEAFF
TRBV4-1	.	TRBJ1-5	CASSQGRGNQPQHF
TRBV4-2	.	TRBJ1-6	CASSQVEGIDSPLHF
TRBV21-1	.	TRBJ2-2	CASSKVSAGELFF
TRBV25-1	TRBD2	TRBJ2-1	CASEQGTSDHNEQFF
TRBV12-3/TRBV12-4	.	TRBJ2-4	CATKDRNIQYF
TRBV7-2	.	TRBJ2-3	CASSLVASGLTDTQYF
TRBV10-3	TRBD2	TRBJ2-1	CAILAGGEGQFF
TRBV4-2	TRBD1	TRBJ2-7	CASSQADRGPYEQYF
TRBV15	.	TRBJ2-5	CATSMDGSGTQYF
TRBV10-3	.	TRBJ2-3	CAISEGTGDVEHTQYF
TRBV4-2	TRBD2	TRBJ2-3	CASSQVVRTSGSDTQYF
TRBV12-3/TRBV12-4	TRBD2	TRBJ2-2	CASSSSGRALETGELFF
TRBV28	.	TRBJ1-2	CASSQIRGHGYTF